The sequence of this TCR beta chain was determined in a study of beta chain features in type 1 diabetes. Trimming removed 9 bases from V and 3 bases from J; junction bases left unmatched: 5. CDR3 length: 12 amino acids. Germline V lookup: CDR1 SNHLY, CDR2 FYNNEI. As every portion of the isolated RNA was reverse transcribed, the sequencing read expressed TCRB transcripts. Libraries were prepared by immunoSEQ multiplex PCR; TCRdb keeps only in-frame clonotypes and omits some of them. The sample holds around 130,000 clones, around 10% seen once. With regard to this clone: The antigen is not known.

Overall study findings and caveats: Cells expressing TCR highly could be over-represented by cDNA sequencing. Compared with healthy donors, patients appeared to share more similar naive, central memory and regulatory TCRB repertoires. Within each of all four CD4+ subsets, Type 1 diabetes patients had TCRB CDR3s that were moderately but significantly shorter. Possible PCR preference for shorter templates applied equally to patients and controls. The question left open here concerned HLA type influencing TCRB rearrangement.

The chain links TRBV2 to TRBJ2-7; TRBD2 aligns across 7 bases. The sequenced sample consisted of central memory CD4+ T cells from blood. This sequence was found in a man aged 25 to 45 with type 1 diabetes. As DNA, the CDR3 is TGTGCCAGTGGACTAGAGGACTACGAGCAGTACTTC. It codes for CASGLEDYEQYF. The variable domain in full, with the rest retrieved from reference TRBV2 and TRBJ2-7, is EPEVTQTPSHQVTQMGQEVILRCVPISNHLYFYWYRQILGQKVEFLVSFYNNEISEKSEIFDDQFSVERPDGSNFTLKIRSTKLEDSAMYFCASGLEDYEQYFGPGTRLTVT.